This T cell receptor beta chain was recorded in a study of PD-1 blockade in classical Hodgkin lymphoma. General study results and limits: As was reported, newly diagnosed patients showed lower baseline TCR diversity than healthy donors did. There remain no defined causes for the repertoire differences, which possibly reflect disease activity or prior therapy.

Turning to this clone: Its antigen remains unidentified.

The CDR3 contains 11 residues. Trimming shortened V by 2 bases and J by 7 bases, and 5 bases separated the two germline ends. CDR1 is MNHNY and CDR2 is SVGAGI in the germline V gene (reference sequence). Using immunoSEQ multiplex PCR, the repertoire was profiled, and TCRdb retains in-frame clones only, with some absent. The sample contains over 25,000 clones, roughly 92% of which appear only once. This sample's time point: newly diagnosed, previously untreated cHL patient sample. The authors compared against newly diagnosed, untreated classical Hodgkin lymphoma PBMCs. What was sequenced was peripheral blood mononuclear cells (PBMCs). This clonotype originated in a human donor with classical Hodgkin lymphoma. The V gene is TRBV6-6, the J gene TRBJ1-2; D call uncertain. The CDR3 region has the DNA TGTGCCAGCAGTTACCTGAGTGGCTACACCTTC. It codes for CASSYLSGYTF.